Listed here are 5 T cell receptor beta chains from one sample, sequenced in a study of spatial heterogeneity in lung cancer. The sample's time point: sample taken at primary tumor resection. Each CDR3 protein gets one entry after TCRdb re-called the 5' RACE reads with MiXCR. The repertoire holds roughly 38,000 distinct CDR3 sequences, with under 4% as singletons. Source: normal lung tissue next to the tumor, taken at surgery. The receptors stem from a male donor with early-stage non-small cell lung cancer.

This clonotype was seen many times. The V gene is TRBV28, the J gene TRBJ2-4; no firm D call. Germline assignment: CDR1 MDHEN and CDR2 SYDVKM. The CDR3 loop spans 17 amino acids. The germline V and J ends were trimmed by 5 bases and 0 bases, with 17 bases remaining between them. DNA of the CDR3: TGTGCCAGCAGTCCGCCATCGACGGTTCTAGCCAAAAACATTCAGTACTTC. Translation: CASSPPSTVLAKNIQYF.

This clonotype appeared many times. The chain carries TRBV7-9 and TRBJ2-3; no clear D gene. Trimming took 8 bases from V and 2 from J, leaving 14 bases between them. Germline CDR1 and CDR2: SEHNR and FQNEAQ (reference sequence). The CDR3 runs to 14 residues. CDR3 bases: TGTGCCAGCCCCCCGGGTCCCGCCACAGATACGCAGTATTTT. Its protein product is CASPPGPATDTQYF. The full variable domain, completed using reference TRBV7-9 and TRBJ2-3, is DTGVSQNPRHKITKRGQNVTFRCDPISEHNRLYWYRQTLGQGPEFLTYFQNEAQLEKSRLLSDRFSAERPKGSFSTLEIQRTEQGDSAMYLCASPPGPATDTQYFGPGTRLTVL.

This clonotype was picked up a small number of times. As DNA, the CDR3 is TGCAGCGTTGATGGTAGCGGGGCCACAGATACGCAGTATTTT. Translating it yields CSVDGSGATDTQYF. The chain employs TRBV29-1 and TRBJ2-3, with 8 bases identical to TRBD2. The V and J ends lost 3 bases and 2 bases, in that order; junction bases with no gene match: 4. There are 14 residues in the CDR3. Germline-derived CDR1 and CDR2 are SQVTM and ANQGSEA.

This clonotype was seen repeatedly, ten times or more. CDR3 nucleotide sequence: TGTGCCAGCAGCCAAGGGACCTTGGGACTTGGGGACTACGAGCAGTACTTC. Its protein is CASSQGTLGLGDYEQYF. This chain uses TRBV4-2 with TRBJ2-7; D is possibly TRBD2 (6 bases). The CDR3 covers 17 residues. Germline assignment: CDR1 LGHNA and CDR2 YNFKEQ. Between the trimmed V and J ends, which lost 1 base and 3 bases, there was a span of 19 bases.

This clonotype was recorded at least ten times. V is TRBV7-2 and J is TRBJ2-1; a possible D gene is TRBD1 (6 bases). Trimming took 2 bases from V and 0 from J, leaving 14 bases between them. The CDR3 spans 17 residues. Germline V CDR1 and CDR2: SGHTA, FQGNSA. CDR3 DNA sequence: TGTGCCAGCAGCTTAATGCCTCAGGGGAGCTCCTACAATGAGCAGTTCTTC. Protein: CASSLMPQGSSYNEQFF.